This T cell receptor beta chain is from a study of T cell responses to AZD1222 COVID-19 vaccine. This CDR3 is 12 amino acids long. Trimming removed 4 bases from V and 0 bases from J, with 7 bases in between. The V gene's germline CDR1 is SQVTM and CDR2 ANQGSEA. Here immunoSEQ multiplex PCR was the method, and the copy in TCRdb shows in-frame clones only, minus some. The sample has some 150,000 clones; over 80% are singletons. V gene TRBV29-1 combines with J gene TRBJ2-7, with unresolved D. Sequenced here: peripheral blood, sampled on day 0 of MenACWY control vaccination. The TCR comes from an adult in good health. The CDR3 bases are TGCAGCGTTGGAGACCTCTCCTACGAGCAGTACTTC. Residues: CSVGDLSYEQYF.